A single T cell receptor (beta chain) is shown here with its context. The data derive from a study of monozygotic twins with inflammatory bowel disease. This CDR3 comprises 13 residues. Germline loops: CDR1 KGHSH, CDR2 LQKENI. The authors used about 3.5 ug of total RNA per TCR library. TCRdb reworked the 5' RACE reads into one entry per CDR3 protein, no DNA. In total, the table holds some 440,000 distinct CDR3 sequences. The J gene is TRBJ1-5, the V gene TRBV18. Sequencing was done on a sample of blood. The origin of this receptor is a human donor with ulcerative colitis or Crohn's disease, or a healthy co-twin of an affected twin (not recorded which). The CDR3 sequence: CASSPISNQPQHF.